The T cell receptor beta chain described here comes from a study of cytomegalovirus exposure and HLA in healthy donors. Measured with immunoSEQ multiplex PCR; TCRdb has only the in-frame clones, and not every one. The sample carries 55,000 to 65,000 clones, 75% to 95% recorded once. This clone has only one observation. The antigen remains undetermined. The validation cohort, a group of 120 subjects, included the donors and was separate from the roughly 620-subject first cohort. Study-level points and caveats: Generally TCR sequences proved uncommon, though certain public TCRs appeared in numerous donors. A few chains tied to CMV proved CMV antigen-specific in vitro. The study put 150 or so TCR beta chains on its list as cytomegalovirus-associated.

With 5 bases clipped from V and 4 bases from J, the junction kept 13 bases outside the gene matches. The CDR3 is 16 amino acids. Germline V CDR1 and CDR2: MDHEN, SYDVKM. The receptor was isolated from a man in his late teens or twenties in good health and CMV-seronegative. The V gene is TRBV28, the J gene TRBJ1-1; 7 bases are shared with TRBD1. The sample was PBMCs. The CDR3 here is CASSQASGQPTTEAFF. Written as DNA, the CDR3 is TGTGCCAGCAGTCAGGCCTCGGGACAGCCGACCACTGAAGCTTTCTTT.